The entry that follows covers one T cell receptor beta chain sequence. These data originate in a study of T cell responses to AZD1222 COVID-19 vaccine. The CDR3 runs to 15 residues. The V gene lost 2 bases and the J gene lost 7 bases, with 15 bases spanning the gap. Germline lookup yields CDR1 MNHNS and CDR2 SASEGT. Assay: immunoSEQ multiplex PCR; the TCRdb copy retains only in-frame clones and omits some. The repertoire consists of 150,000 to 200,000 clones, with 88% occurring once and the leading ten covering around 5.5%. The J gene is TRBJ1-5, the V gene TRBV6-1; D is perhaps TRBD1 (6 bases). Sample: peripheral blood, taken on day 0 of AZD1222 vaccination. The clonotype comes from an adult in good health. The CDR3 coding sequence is TGTGCCAGCAGTGAATTAAGAGGGGGAAACCAGCCCCAGCATTTT. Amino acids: CASSELRGGNQPQHF.